These T cell receptor beta chains were read from a single sample in a study of long-term antiretroviral therapy in people with HIV. Data came from immunoSEQ multiplex PCR; TCRdb stores just in-frame clones and leaves some out. In the table there are approximately 30,000 clones, about 98% of which are singletons. Sequenced here: unsorted PBMCs, sampled 7.6 years after starting antiretroviral therapy. Receptors were obtained from a man aged 25-45 years with HIV. The CDR3 runs from the conserved cysteine through the conserved F or W. Size values are once, few and many counts, or a class for expanded clones, and some rows have none.

cdr3_length: 14
v_call: TRBV6-6
j_call: TRBJ2-3
clone_size: NA
cdr3_aa: CASEEGPSTDTQYF

cdr3_length: 14
v_call: TRBV5-6
j_call: TRBJ2-3
clone_size: NA
cdr3_aa: CASSIGTSTDTQYF

cdr3_length: 14
v_call: TRBV6-5
j_call: TRBJ1-1
clone_size: NA
cdr3_aa: CASSYSGQGNEAFF

cdr3_length: 17
v_call: TRBV7-2
j_call: TRBJ2-2
clone_size: once
cdr3_aa: CASSRWGGQYNTGELFF

cdr3_length: 14
v_call: TRBV4-2
j_call: TRBJ2-7
clone_size: NA
cdr3_aa: CASSQDQVVDEQYF

cdr3_length: 16
v_call: TRBV7-2
j_call: TRBJ2-7
clone_size: NA
cdr3_aa: CASSLGVGGMGYEQYF

cdr3_length: 18
v_call: TRBV4-3
j_call: TRBJ1-4
clone_size: NA
cdr3_aa: CASSQDLVGGTGGEKLFF

cdr3_length: 14
v_call: TRBV15
j_call: TRBJ2-7
clone_size: NA
cdr3_aa: CATSRVESPYEQYF

cdr3_length: 15
v_call: TRBV5-1
j_call: TRBJ2-5
clone_size: once
cdr3_aa: CASSYQTGSEETQYF

cdr3_length: 12
v_call: TRBV7-9
j_call: TRBJ2-2
clone_size: NA
cdr3_aa: CASSLTTGELFF

cdr3_length: 15
v_call: TRBV5-4
j_call: TRBJ2-1
clone_size: NA
cdr3_aa: CASSLDWGGSDEQFF

cdr3_length: 14
v_call: TRBV6-1
j_call: TRBJ2-4
clone_size: few
cdr3_aa: CASSALRDTGIQYF

cdr3_length: 13
v_call: TRBV5-1
j_call: TRBJ1-1
clone_size: NA
cdr3_aa: CASSLVAGTEAFF

cdr3_length: 16
v_call: TRBV19
j_call: TRBJ2-5
clone_size: NA
cdr3_aa: CASSPHDRAGKETQYF

cdr3_length: 14
v_call: TRBV15
j_call: TRBJ2-7
clone_size: once
cdr3_aa: CATSGYRVAYEQYF

cdr3_length: 15
v_call: TRBV4-2
j_call: TRBJ1-4
clone_size: NA
cdr3_aa: CASSQEGGRSEKLFF

cdr3_length: 11
v_call: TRBV6-5
j_call: TRBJ2-7
clone_size: NA
cdr3_aa: CASSEGYEQYF

cdr3_length: 12
v_call: TRBV18
j_call: TRBJ1-1
clone_size: NA
cdr3_aa: CASSGQNTEAFF

cdr3_length: 13
v_call: TRBV12-5
j_call: TRBJ2-5
clone_size: once
cdr3_aa: CASGFDFQETQYF

cdr3_length: 15
v_call: TRBV5-1
j_call: TRBJ2-2
clone_size: NA
cdr3_aa: CASSFKGTDTGELFF

cdr3_length: 14
v_call: TRBV4-1
j_call: TRBJ1-6
clone_size: NA
cdr3_aa: CASSRDRGNSPLHF

cdr3_length: 13
v_call: TRBV6-5
j_call: NA
clone_size: NA
cdr3_aa: CASSYGLGYEQYF

cdr3_length: 15
v_call: TRBV6-6
j_call: TRBJ2-3
clone_size: NA
cdr3_aa: CASSYPRTGTDTQYF

cdr3_length: 15
v_call: TRBV2
j_call: TRBJ2-7
clone_size: NA
cdr3_aa: CASSVAGANSYEQYF

cdr3_length: 13
v_call: TRBV10-3
j_call: TRBJ2-2
clone_size: NA
cdr3_aa: CASRTGITGELFF

cdr3_length: 16
v_call: TRBV11-2
j_call: TRBJ1-5
clone_size: once
cdr3_aa: CASSLVGGTSNQPQHF

cdr3_length: 13
v_call: TRBV15
j_call: TRBJ2-5
clone_size: NA
cdr3_aa: CATSRGAGETQYF

cdr3_length: 15
v_call: TRBV7-3
j_call: TRBJ2-3
clone_size: NA
cdr3_aa: CASSIPGASTDTQYF

cdr3_length: 10
v_call: TRBV29-1
j_call: TRBJ2-1
clone_size: NA
cdr3_aa: CSVVRGEQFF

cdr3_length: 15
v_call: TRBV7-8
j_call: TRBJ2-1
clone_size: NA
cdr3_aa: CASSLAGSSYNEQFF

cdr3_length: 17
v_call: TRBV21-1
j_call: TRBJ2-6
clone_size: NA
cdr3_aa: CASSISGSPCGANVLTF

cdr3_length: 15
v_call: TRBV2
j_call: TRBJ1-5
clone_size: NA
cdr3_aa: CASSDRGLSNQPQHF

cdr3_length: 15
v_call: TRBV7-9
j_call: TRBJ1-1
clone_size: NA
cdr3_aa: CASSPQTGGGTEAFF

cdr3_length: 15
v_call: TRBV13
j_call: TRBJ2-1
clone_size: NA
cdr3_aa: CASSFSGGAGNEQFF

cdr3_length: 16
v_call: TRBV7-8
j_call: TRBJ2-7
clone_size: NA
cdr3_aa: CASSLEAGFGTYEQYF

cdr3_length: 16
v_call: TRBV29-1
j_call: TRBJ1-1
clone_size: once
cdr3_aa: CSVGGGQGPLGAEAFF

cdr3_length: 11
v_call: TRBV7-9
j_call: TRBJ1-1
clone_size: NA
cdr3_aa: CASRSRTEAFF

cdr3_length: 13
v_call: TRBV14
j_call: TRBJ1-5
clone_size: NA
cdr3_aa: CASSQTGLQPQHF

cdr3_length: 19
v_call: TRBV4-3
j_call: TRBJ2-3
clone_size: once
cdr3_aa: CASSQERTGYKGITDTQYF

cdr3_length: 13
v_call: TRBV11-1
j_call: TRBJ1-5
clone_size: NA
cdr3_aa: CASSFNPDQPQHF

cdr3_length: 13
v_call: TRBV7-9
j_call: TRBJ2-7
clone_size: NA
cdr3_aa: CASSLGSRDEQYF

cdr3_length: 14
v_call: TRBV7-9
j_call: TRBJ2-7
clone_size: NA
cdr3_aa: CASSQVQGAYEQYF

cdr3_length: 15
v_call: TRBV30
j_call: TRBJ2-3
clone_size: NA
cdr3_aa: CAWTSSGRSTDTQYF

cdr3_length: 14
v_call: TRBV11-1
j_call: TRBJ2-7
clone_size: NA
cdr3_aa: CASSYMLRGYEQYF

cdr3_length: 15
v_call: TRBV6-5
j_call: TRBJ1-1
clone_size: once
cdr3_aa: CASRPLQGLNTEAFF

cdr3_length: 15
v_call: TRBV5-1
j_call: TRBJ2-1
clone_size: NA
cdr3_aa: CASSLVGNSYNEQFF

cdr3_length: 16
v_call: TRBV27
j_call: TRBJ2-2
clone_size: NA
cdr3_aa: CASSLLLAGVGGELFF

cdr3_length: 15
v_call: TRBV11-3
j_call: TRBJ2-7
clone_size: NA
cdr3_aa: CASSFGFGGSYEQYF

cdr3_length: 14
v_call: TRBV2
j_call: TRBJ2-5
clone_size: NA
cdr3_aa: CASSELAGVETQYF

cdr3_length: 15
v_call: TRBV5-4
j_call: TRBJ2-3
clone_size: NA
cdr3_aa: CASSTERDTPDTQYF

cdr3_length: 17
v_call: TRBV21-1
j_call: TRBJ1-5
clone_size: NA
cdr3_aa: CASSKFVKQYSNQPQHF